This TCR beta chain came from a study of shared clonotypes between healthy human individuals. For this clone: Its antigen is still unknown.

CDR3 size: 17 residues. Germline V lookup: CDR1 MNHEY, CDR2 SMNVEV (reference sequence). With 6 bases removed from V and 8 bases from J, the gap between germline ends came to 26 bases. Healthy and HIV-negative, the adult donors had no recent acute infections or vaccinations. Study-level results: Clonotype sharing levels among donors were expected to vary with sequencing depth. Large depth notwithstanding, sorted-subset sequencing proved incomplete by rarefaction. Compared with memory subsets, naive subsets generally had larger estimated richness.

Method: immunoSEQ multiplex PCR; TCRdb's copy keeps in-frame clones and lacks some. The table shows 2 million to 2.5 million clones, with more than 85% occurring only once. The source of this sequence is a man aged 18 to 29 in good health. Some clones in this sample may be carry-over from other donors' samples. Sequenced sample: naive CD4+ T cells from PBMCs. Subset specified: CD45RA+ positively selected. The V gene is TRBV27, the J gene TRBJ2-1; D may be TRBD2 (6 bases). The CDR3 loop reads CASSLFGTLSLGHEQFF. The CDR3 coding sequence is TGTGCCAGCAGCCTATTCGGGACTTTAAGTTTGGGCCATGAGCAGTTCTTC.